This T cell receptor (beta chain) is from a study of T cell responses to AZD1222 COVID-19 vaccine (dated by TCRdb to the early 2020s). With respect to the entire study: A total of 233 trial participants underwent TCR sequencing, of whom 200 to 220 had received two doses of AZD1222 and approximately 26 had received two doses of the MenACWY control vaccine. Trial participants were enrolled by age into 18-55, 56-69 and 70-plus year subgroups, with approximately 150, 30 and 60 TCR-sequenced participants respectively.

With regard to this clone: No antigen is known for it. No base quality information exists; no much larger clone differs at one position.

The research as a whole found: Most participants were white British and females outnumbered males, and the authors suggested that clonal diversity may have been underestimated. The 56-69-year group was small, and its depth increase did not reach significance, likely because of low power. Spike-specific TCR breadth and depth rose significantly after two AZD1222 doses compared with day 0 and with MenACWY recipients. Because no day 14 peak-response samples were available, the repertoires could be characterized only after the peak T cell response. Reportedly, almost half of the unique spike-specific TCRs recognized epitopes lying outside the regions that are mutated in the B.1.351 and B.1.1.7 variants. Vaccine-associated CD4 TCRs spanned the whole spike protein, with dominant responses in regions 160-218 and 743-854. Only six AZD1222 recipients were SARS-CoV-2 seropositive at baseline, limiting conclusions about previously exposed vaccinees.

The CDR3 regions of human TCRbeta chains were analyzed by immunosequencing. Concerning the study's data processing: Repertoire TCRs were checked for matches against a reference library of SARS-CoV-2-specific TCRs that had been generated using the MIRA antigen-specificity platform. Breadth was defined as the fraction of unique TCRs that were SARS-CoV-2-associated. Depth was defined as the fraction of total T cells that were SARS-CoV-2-associated. Each spike-specific TCR was assigned to its reactive spike region and to a CD4 or CD8 class using the MIRA data. Log10-transformed breadth and depth values were compared by one-way ANOVA with Sidak's multiple comparisons tests. Entries here come from immuneACCESS through TCRdb and include only in-frame sequences with V and J called. Some clones fail to appear in such tables; in the studies checked, an unresolved V gene covers under half of the shortfall, and the cause of the remainder is unknown. V and J calls plus clone size are reproduced from that table; the DNA served to infer D and trimming. Present in this sample are about 150,000 clones, roughly nine tenths of which were seen just once. The top ten constitute 5.5% to 8.5% of the sample.

This specimen's time point label, interpreted: sample from adult after SARS-CoV-2 infection, after symptom onset. A couple of convalescent COVID-19 patients, sampled after symptom onset from adults with prior SARS-CoV-2 infection, were also TCR-sequenced for comparison. The sequenced sample was peripheral blood, obtained after recovery from COVID-19. The receptor's source is an adult who had recovered from COVID-19.

CDR3 loop: CASSYPSPLHF. The nucleotide sequence reads TGTGCCAGCAGTTACCCTTCACCCCTCCACTTT. The receptor chain draws on TRBV6-2 or TRBV6-3 and TRBJ1-6; no D gene can be assigned with confidence. Trimming costs V 2 bases and J 9 bases, and their ends lie 2 bases apart. Its CDR3 holds 11 amino acids, cysteine through phenylalanine. Left in the record is the CDR3 DNA by itself, 33 bases read in frame from the first base. CDR1 and CDR2 are read off the germline V gene as MNHEY and SVGEGT.